This T cell receptor beta chain is drawn from a study of T-cell memory formation after mild COVID-19 (dated by TCRdb to 2020 to 2023). Background for the entire study: TCR sequence clusters from the two donors were found to be largely donor specific. Longitudinal TCRalpha and TCRbeta repertoire sequencing tracked T-cell clones expanding and contracting after mild COVID-19 in a couple of donors. The cohort was made up of two young adult volunteers, one female and one male, who were previously healthy. General findings and caveats noted by the study authors: Only two mild cases were covered in the study, and larger cohorts including severe cases with pre-infection samples were considered necessary. Some responding clones were detected in pre-infection memory, suggesting pre-existing cross-reactive memory T cells joined the SARS-CoV-2 response. Clones contracting from day 15 to 85 had balanced CD4/CD8 phenotypes, while a second wave expanding from day 15 to 37 was biased towards CD4+. The second-wave clones that peaked on day 37 were not confirmed to be SARS-CoV-2 specific. Contracting CD4+ clones appeared mostly in the CM and EM memory subsets, whereas CD8+ clones were enriched in EMRA.

Sequencing took place on an Illumina NovaSeq 6000. TCRalpha and TCRbeta cDNA libraries were built by 5'RACE with constant-segment primers, adding sample barcodes and unique molecular identifiers. Trizol reagent was used to extract RNA from every sample. Amplification of the libraries took two PCR steps, and the second step added a second sample barcode plus Illumina TruSeq adapters. Sequencing of libraries was performed on an Illumina NovaSeq with 2 x 150 bp paired-end reads. For the original study's pipeline: The reads were demultiplexed and collapsed into UMI-guided consensus sequences using migec v1.2.7. Using mixcr v2.1.11, UMI consensuses were aligned to TRA and TRB V and J templates and then assembled into clonotypes. A clonotype was counted as expanded or contracted only when both edgeR and NoisET called the clonotype significant, with the noise models trained on biological replicates. For edgeR calls, a false discovery rate-adjusted p below 0.01 and a log2 fold-change threshold of 1 were applied. PCA with hierarchical clustering of max-normalized trajectories of the 1000 most abundant clonotypes was used as exploratory dynamics analysis. Each responding clone was given a CD4 or CD8 phenotype based on the CD4+ and CD8+ repertoires, which had been sequenced separately. In-frame beta chains were kept once TCRdb had trimmed the public reads at Q25 with fastp and called clones with MiXCR. Every distinct CDR3 protein forms one entry, paired with its most common genes and DNA. Clone size and V and J calls follow TCRdb, not the original study. Present in this sample are roughly 310,000 distinct CDR3 sequences, around a sixth of which were seen just once. The ten top clones hold approximately 20% of the sample.

Notes on this clonotype: Its antigen is not yet known. Qualities for individual bases were not recorded, and no much larger clone is one base off.

Ficoll-Paque density gradient centrifugation was used to isolate PBMCs. Relative to germline, V is missing 8 bases and J is missing 4 bases, with 10 bases of the junction outside any gene match. Looking up the germline V gene yields CDR1 MNHEY and CDR2 SVGEGT. The CDR3 runs 14 residues from the cysteine to the phenylalanine. The CDR3 DNA has 42 bases and is translated from base 1. The chain is assembled from TRBV6-2 or TRBV6-3 and TRBJ2-5, with 7 central nucleotides matching TRBD2. Sequencing used PBMCs or a T cell subset sorted from them (not recorded which). This clonotype was obtained from a young man who had mild COVID-19 (a few samples of this study predate the infection). The sample titles of this study are shuffled in the database, so cell type and time point are left out; the donor was told from shared clones. Here the CDR3 is given as CASETSGGPETQYF. In nucleotide form, the sequence is TGTGCCAGCGAGACCTCGGGGGGACCAGAGACCCAGTACTTC.